These 25 T cell receptor beta chains were sequenced from one sample in a study of T cell clones after liver transplantation. Profiled with immunoSEQ multiplex PCR; TCRdb holds only in-frame clones, not every one. This sample has fewer than 85,000 clones, with 80% found just once. The sequenced sample was CD4+ T cells from blood, obtained 12 months after liver transplant. The receptor set was obtained from a human patient who received a liver transplant. Some T cells may have come from the graft donor.

This chain uses TRBV11-1 with TRBJ2-5, with TRBD1 matching 7 bases. The CDR3 loop spans 14 amino acids. Trimming took 2 bases from V and 6 from J; bases not matched to a gene: 6. CDR1 and CDR2 from the germline V gene are SGHAT and FQDESV (reference sequence). CDR3 sequence: CASSLTTGVQTQYF. CDR3 nucleotide sequence: TGTGCCAGCAGCTTAACCACAGGGGTACAGACCCAGTACTTC.

This chain uses TRBV11-3 with TRBJ2-2, with 10 bases that match TRBD1. Trimming at V came to 3 bases and at J to 7 bases, leaving 5 bases not matched to a gene. Germline-derived CDR1 and CDR2 are SGHNT and YENEEA. The CDR3 sequence is 15 residues long. Here the CDR3 reads CASSFWTGGYGELFF. CDR3 bases: TGTGCCAGCAGCTTTTGGACAGGGGGTTACGGGGAGCTGTTTTTT.

This clone was counted a single time. The V and J genes are TRBV29-1 and TRBJ1-2; TRBD1 matches at 10 bases. From germline, CDR1 is SQVTM and CDR2 ANQGSEA. Unmatched junction bases numbered 8, after V lost 6 bases and J lost 4 bases. The CDR3 spans 14 residues. CDR3 protein: CSVSGTGDSYGYTF. In DNA form, the CDR3 reads TGCAGCGTCTCCGGGACAGGGGATTCCTATGGCTACACCTTC.

V usage is TRBV18 and J usage is TRBJ2-5; D uncertain. CDR3 length: 14 amino acids. The germline gives CDR1 KGHSH, CDR2 LQKENI. Trimming took 3 bases from V and 9 from J, leaving 17 bases between them. Here the CDR3 reads CASSPHDTSVSQYF. The CDR3 region has the DNA TGTGCCAGCTCACCCCACGACACCTCGGTGTCCCAGTACTTC.

J is TRBJ1-1 and V is TRBV19; D is possibly TRBD1 (6 bases). The germline V and J ends were trimmed by 7 bases and 0 bases, with 21 bases remaining between them. CDR1 LNHDA and CDR2 SQIVND come from the germline V gene (reference sequence). This CDR3 is built from 17 residues. The CDR3 here is CASTQGAGANVNTEAFF. The CDR3 DNA follows: TGTGCCAGTACCCAAGGGGCAGGGGCAAATGTGAACACTGAAGCTTTCTTT.

The chain has TRBV2 and TRBJ1-2; unclear D gene. Trimming took off 6 bases at V and 3 bases at J, with 14 bases between the two ends. CDR1 is SNHLY, CDR2 FYNNEI, per germline. CDR3 length: 14 amino acids. CDR3 nucleotide sequence: TGTGCCAGCAGCTTCCGGCCCAACTACTATGGCTACACCTTC. Protein product: CASSFRPNYYGYTF.

This clone has only one observation. This sequence joins TRBV29-1 and TRBJ1-1, with 9 bases aligning to TRBD1. This CDR3 has 10 residues. The germline V gene has CDR1 SQVTM and CDR2 ANQGSEA. J gave up 7 bases and V 7 bases, and 1 base lay outside the gene matches. CDR3 loop: CSADRGEAFF. The CDR3 nucleotides read TGCAGCGCGGACAGGGGTGAAGCTTTCTTT.

The chain joins TRBV15 to TRBJ2-1; TRBD2 might be the D (6 bases). Germline values: CDR1 LNHNV, CDR2 YYDKDF (reference sequence). The CDR3 length is 16 residues. V was pared by 0 bases and J by 4 bases, with 13 bases between. The CDR3 here is CATSRDQTSDYNEQFF. The CDR3 nucleotides read TGTGCCACCAGCAGAGATCAGACTAGTGATTACAATGAGCAGTTCTTC.

The J gene is TRBJ2-2, the V gene TRBV9; D is undetermined. The CDR3 is made up of 17 amino acids. V lost 4 bases and J 1 base, leaving 17 bases between the germline ends. Germline V lookup: CDR1 SGDLS, CDR2 YYNGEE. Here the CDR3 DNA reads TGTGCCAGCAGCCCCAGAGGCGGCAGTGAGAACACCGGGGAGCTGTTTTTT. Residues: CASSPRGGSENTGELFF.

This clone occurred once. The chain uses TRBV9 and TRBJ1-3; 11 bases are shared with TRBD1. Germline CDR1 SGDLS, CDR2 YYNGEE. The CDR3 totals 16 residues. V lost 2 bases to trimming and J lost 4 bases; unmatched junction nucleotides: 5. This CDR3 reads CASSVGGQGDGNTIYF. CDR3 in DNA: TGTGCCAGCAGCGTCGGGGGACAGGGGGACGGAAACACCATATATTTT.

The chain carries TRBV5-1 and TRBJ1-3, with D perhaps TRBD1 (6 bases). V was cut by 3 bases and J by 0 bases, with 7 bases left in between. Germline V gives CDR1 SGHRS, CDR2 YFSETQ. The CDR3 contains 14 residues. CDR3 residues: CASSSGDSGNTIYF. For the CDR3, the DNA is TGCGCCAGCAGCTCAGGGGACTCTGGAAACACCATATATTTT.

The genes are TRBV18 and TRBJ1-4, with TRBD1 identical over 7 bases. The germline gives CDR1 KGHSH, CDR2 LQKENI. This CDR3 is built from 13 residues. The ends lost 4 bases at V and 5 bases at J; junction bases unmatched: 1. For the CDR3, the DNA is TGTGCCAGCTCACGGGACAGCAATGAAAAACTGTTTTTT. This codes for CASSRDSNEKLFF.

J is TRBJ1-5 and V is TRBV21-1; no DNA check was done on the table's D call, TRBD1. TRBV21-1 is noted as a pseudogene. This CDR3 has 20 amino acids. The CDR3 protein is CASSKGPGGQGALINQPQHF. DNA for the CDR3: TGTGCCAGCAGCAAAGGGCCAGGGGGACAGGGGGCGCTCATCAATCAGCCCCAGCATTTT.

The chain employs TRBV19 and TRBJ1-3; D ambiguous. Germline lookup yields CDR1 LNHDA and CDR2 SQIVND (reference sequence). V lost 5 bases to trimming and J lost 2 bases, with 7 bases between them. CDR3 size: 13 residues. The CDR3 sequence: CASSQQTGNTIYF. The CDR3 DNA sequence: TGTGCCAGTAGTCAGCAAACTGGAAACACCATATATTTT.

V usage is TRBV6-5 and J usage is TRBJ2-5; 7 bases are shared with TRBD2. V was clipped by 7 bases and J by 7 bases; unmatched bases: 12. The CDR3 spans 14 residues. Looked up from germline, CDR1 is MNHEY and CDR2 is SVGAGI. The CDR3 loop reads CASKRPASGGTQYF. As DNA, the CDR3 is TGTGCCAGCAAAAGGCCGGCTAGCGGAGGGACCCAGTACTTC.

This chain links TRBV19 with TRBJ1-2; D is unresolved. CDR1 LNHDA and CDR2 SQIVND come from the germline V gene (reference sequence). The CDR3 totals 16 residues. Trimming shortened V by 2 bases and J by 5 bases, and 18 bases separated the two germline ends. Written as DNA, the CDR3 is TGTGCCAGTAGTATATTGGTTGTCGGCAGACATTATGGCTACACCTTC. This gives the protein CASSILVVGRHYGYTF.

This rearrangement joins TRBV15 to TRBJ1-4; no clear D. The CDR3 is 14 amino acids. V was clipped by 0 bases and J by 5 bases, with 7 bases between them. CDR1 and CDR2 from the germline V gene are LNHNV and YYDKDF (reference sequence). Written as DNA, the CDR3 is TGTGCCACCAGCAGAGAGGCAGCAAATGAAAAACTGTTTTTT. Protein: CATSREAANEKLFF.

The J gene is TRBJ2-7, the V gene TRBV19, with D perhaps matching TRBD2 (5 bases). The CDR3 is 14 amino acids. The germline V gene has CDR1 LNHDA and CDR2 SQIVND (reference sequence). V was cut by 6 bases and J by 0 bases, with 12 bases left in between. CDR3 DNA: TGTGCCAGTAGGCCCGGACTCTACTCCTACGAGCAGTACTTC. Its translation: CASRPGLYSYEQYF.

The V gene is TRBV7-9, the J gene TRBJ2-2; D not resolved. Germline lookup yields CDR1 SEHNR and CDR2 FQNEAQ (reference sequence). The V and J ends lost 5 bases and 2 bases respectively, with 15 bases between them. This CDR3 comprises 16 residues. CDR3 nucleotides: TGTGCCAGCAGCGAGAGCTGGGGTTTTAACACCGGGGAGCTGTTTTTT. This sequence encodes CASSESWGFNTGELFF.

This clone was counted only a few times. The gene calls are TRBV19 and TRBJ2-5; 9 bases map to TRBD1. Germline V gives CDR1 LNHDA, CDR2 SQIVND (reference sequence). This CDR3 comprises 15 residues. The ends lost 5 bases at V and 2 bases at J; junction bases unmatched: 6. As DNA, the CDR3 is TGTGCCAGTAGTTCGACAGGGGGAGGGCAAGAGACCCAGTACTTC. Residues: CASSSTGGGQETQYF.

This clone was seen a handful of times. This chain connects TRBV5-4 to TRBJ2-1, with 14 bases matching TRBD2. Germline V CDR1 and CDR2: SGHNT, YYREEE (reference sequence). The CDR3 loop spans 15 amino acids. V dropped 4 bases and J dropped 6; count of bases not matched to a gene: 3. CDR3 region: CASSRGTSGSNEQFF. CDR3 DNA sequence: TGTGCCAGCAGCCGTGGGACTAGCGGGAGCAATGAGCAGTTCTTC.

V usage is TRBV4-1 and J usage is TRBJ1-3; no definite D call. V gave up 1 base and J gave up 0 bases, with 13 bases separating them. Germline V gene lookup returns CDR1 MGHRA and CDR2 YSYEKL. This CDR3 region has 17 residues. The CDR3: CASSQGNLSPSGNTIYF. The CDR3 region has the DNA TGCGCCAGCAGCCAAGGGAATCTCTCTCCCTCTGGAAACACCATATATTTT.

V is TRBV15 and J is TRBJ1-2; D is perhaps TRBD1 (5 bases). The germline V gene has CDR1 LNHNV and CDR2 YYDKDF (reference sequence). V lost 1 base and J lost 0, with 9 bases in between. The CDR3 has 15 amino acids. CDR3 sequence (DNA): TGTGCCACCAGCAGAGCTACAGGAGCTAACTATGGCTACACCTTC. Translating gives CATSRATGANYGYTF.

This clone appeared a few times. The chain recombines TRBV30 with TRBJ1-1, with no clear D. The CDR3 loop spans 13 amino acids. V was clipped by 3 bases and J by 3 bases, with 11 bases between them. The germline CDR1 and CDR2 sequences are GTSNPN and SVGIG (reference sequence). This CDR3 is CAWRIPTYTEAFF. DNA for the CDR3: TGTGCCTGGAGAATACCCACTTACACTGAAGCTTTCTTT.

V gene TRBV19 combines with J gene TRBJ2-1; unclear D gene. Germline CDR1 LNHDA, CDR2 SQIVND (reference sequence). The CDR3 totals 15 residues. V gave up 5 bases and J gave up 0 bases, with 11 bases separating them. CDR3 loop: CASSSRTASYNEQFF. In DNA, the CDR3 is TGTGCCAGTAGTTCGCGGACGGCCTCCTACAATGAGCAGTTCTTC.